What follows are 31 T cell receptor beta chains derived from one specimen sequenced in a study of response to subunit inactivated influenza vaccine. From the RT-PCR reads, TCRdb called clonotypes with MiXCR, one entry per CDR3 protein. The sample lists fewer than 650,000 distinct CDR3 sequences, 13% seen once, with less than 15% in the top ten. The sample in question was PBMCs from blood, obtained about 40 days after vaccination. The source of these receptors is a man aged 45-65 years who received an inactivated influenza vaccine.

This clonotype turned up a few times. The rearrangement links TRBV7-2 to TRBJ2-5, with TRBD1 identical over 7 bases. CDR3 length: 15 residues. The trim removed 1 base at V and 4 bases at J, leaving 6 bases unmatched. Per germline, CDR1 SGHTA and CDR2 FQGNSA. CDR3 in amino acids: CASSLGQGSRETQYF. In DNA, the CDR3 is TGTGCCAGCAGCTTAGGACAGGGAAGCCGAGAGACCCAGTACTTC.

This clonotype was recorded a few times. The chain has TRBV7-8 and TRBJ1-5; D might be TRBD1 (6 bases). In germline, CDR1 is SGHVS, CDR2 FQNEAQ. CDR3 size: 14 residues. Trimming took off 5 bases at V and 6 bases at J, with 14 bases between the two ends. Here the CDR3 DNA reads TGTGCCAGCAGCCAGGGGACGACTGGTCAGCCCCAGCATTTT. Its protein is CASSQGTTGQPQHF.

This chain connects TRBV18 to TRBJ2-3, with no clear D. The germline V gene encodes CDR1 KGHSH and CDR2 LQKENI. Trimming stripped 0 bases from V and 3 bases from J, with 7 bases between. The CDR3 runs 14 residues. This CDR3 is CASSPPTRTDTQYF. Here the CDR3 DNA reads TGTGCCAGCTCACCACCGACCCGGACAGATACGCAGTATTTT. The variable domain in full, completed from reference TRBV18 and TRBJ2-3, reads NAGVMQNPRHLVRRRGQEARLRCSPMKGHSHVYWYRQLPEEGLKFMVYLQKENIIDESGMPKERFSAEFPKEGPSILRIQQVVRGDSAAYFCASSPPTRTDTQYFGPGTRLTVL.

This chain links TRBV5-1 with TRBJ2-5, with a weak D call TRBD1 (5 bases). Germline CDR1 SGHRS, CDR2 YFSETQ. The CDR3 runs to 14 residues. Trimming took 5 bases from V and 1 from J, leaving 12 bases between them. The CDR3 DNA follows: TGCGCCAGCAGTGAGAGCAGGGCCCAAGAGACCCAGTACTTC. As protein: CASSESRAQETQYF.

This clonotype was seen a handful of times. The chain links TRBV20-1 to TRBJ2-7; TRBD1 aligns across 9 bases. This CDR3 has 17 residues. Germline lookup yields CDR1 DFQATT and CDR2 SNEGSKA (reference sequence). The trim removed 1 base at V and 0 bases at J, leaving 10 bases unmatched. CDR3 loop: CSARGDRVYGSSYEQYF. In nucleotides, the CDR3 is TGCAGTGCTAGAGGGGACAGGGTGTACGGGAGCTCCTACGAGCAGTACTTC.

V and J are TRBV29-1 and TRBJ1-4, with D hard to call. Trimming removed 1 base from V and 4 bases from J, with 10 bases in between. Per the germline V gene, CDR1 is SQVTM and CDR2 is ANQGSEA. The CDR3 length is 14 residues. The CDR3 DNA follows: TGCAGCGTTGAAGTAGAAGGGAGTAATGAAAAACTGTTTTTT. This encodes CSVEVEGSNEKLFF.

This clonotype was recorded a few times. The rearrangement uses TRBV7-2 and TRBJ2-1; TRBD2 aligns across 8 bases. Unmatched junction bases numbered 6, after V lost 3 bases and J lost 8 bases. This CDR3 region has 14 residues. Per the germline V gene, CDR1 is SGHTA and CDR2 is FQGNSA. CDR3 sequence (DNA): TGTGCCAGCAGCTTGGATAGCGGGATCGATGAGCAGTTCTTC. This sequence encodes CASSLDSGIDEQFF.

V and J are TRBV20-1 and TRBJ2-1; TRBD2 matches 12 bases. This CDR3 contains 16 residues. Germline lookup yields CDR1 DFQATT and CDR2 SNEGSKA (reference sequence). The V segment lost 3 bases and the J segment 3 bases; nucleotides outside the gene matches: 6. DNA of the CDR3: TGCAGTGCTAGTGGGAGGACTAGCGGGATCTACAATGAGCAGTTCTTC. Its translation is CSASGRTSGIYNEQFF.

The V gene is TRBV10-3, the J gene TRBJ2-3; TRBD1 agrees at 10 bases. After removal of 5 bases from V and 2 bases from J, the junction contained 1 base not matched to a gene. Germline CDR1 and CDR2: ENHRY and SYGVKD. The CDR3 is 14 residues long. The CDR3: CAISRQGATDTQYF. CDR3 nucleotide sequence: TGTGCCATCAGTAGACAGGGGGCCACAGATACGCAGTATTTT.

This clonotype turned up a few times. CDR3 DNA: TGCGCCAGCAGCTTGGTAGGGGGAAAGGGCTACGAGCAGTACTTC. It is translated as CASSLVGGKGYEQYF. The chain recombines TRBV5-1 with TRBJ2-7; TRBD1 is a possible D gene (6 bases). CDR3 length: 15 residues. The ends were cut back, 0 bases at V and 3 bases at J, with 13 bases in the middle. Looked up from germline, CDR1 is SGHRS and CDR2 is YFSETQ.

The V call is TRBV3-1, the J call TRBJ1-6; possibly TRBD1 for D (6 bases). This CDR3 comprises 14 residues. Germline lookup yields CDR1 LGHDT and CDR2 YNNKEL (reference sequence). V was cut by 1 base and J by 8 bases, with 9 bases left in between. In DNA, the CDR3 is TGTGCCAGCAGCCAAGGGACAGCCGATTCACCCCTCCACTTT. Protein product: CASSQGTADSPLHF. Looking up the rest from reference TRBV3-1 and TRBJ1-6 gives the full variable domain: DTAVSQTPKYLVTQMGNDKSIKCEQNLGHDTMYWYKQDSKKFLKIMFSYNNKELIINETVPNRFSPKSPDKAHLNLHINSLELGDSAVYFCASSQGTADSPLHFGNGTRLTVT.

CDR3 region: CAISDGGLRSGTQYF. The CDR3 DNA reads TGTGCCATCAGTGACGGGGGGCTTAGGTCAGGTACGCAGTATTTT. This chain links TRBV10-3 with TRBJ2-3; TRBD2 might be the D (7 bases). The length of the CDR3 is 15 residues. Trimming pared 3 bases from V and 8 bases from J, leaving 18 bases between. Germline CDR1 and CDR2: ENHRY and SYGVKD.

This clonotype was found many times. Here the CDR3 reads CSVVEVFMGYTF. The CDR3 nucleotides read TGCAGCGTTGTAGAGGTGTTCATGGGCTACACCTTC. J is TRBJ1-2 and V is TRBV29-1; D gene unclear. The CDR3 covers 12 residues. The germline V and J ends were trimmed by 4 bases and 8 bases, with 14 bases remaining between them. CDR1 and CDR2 from the germline V gene are SQVTM and ANQGSEA.

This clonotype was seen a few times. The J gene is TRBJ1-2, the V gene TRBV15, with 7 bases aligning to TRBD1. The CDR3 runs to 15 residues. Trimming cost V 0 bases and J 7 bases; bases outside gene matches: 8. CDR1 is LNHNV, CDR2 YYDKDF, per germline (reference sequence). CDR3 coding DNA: TGTGCCACCAGCAGAGATGACCTAGCAGGGGGTGGCTACACCTTC. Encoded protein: CATSRDDLAGGGYTF.

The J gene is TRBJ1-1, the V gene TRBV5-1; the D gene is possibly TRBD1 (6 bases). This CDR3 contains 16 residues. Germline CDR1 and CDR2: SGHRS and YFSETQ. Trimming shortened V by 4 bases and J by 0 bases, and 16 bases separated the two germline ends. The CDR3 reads CASSRGTLFMNTEAFF. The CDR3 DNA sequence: TGCGCCAGCAGCCGAGGGACACTCTTCATGAACACTGAAGCTTTCTTT. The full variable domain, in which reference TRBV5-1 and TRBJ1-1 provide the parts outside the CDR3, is KAGVTQTPRYLIKTRGQQVTLSCSPISGHRSVSWYQQTPGQGLQFLFEYFSETQRNKGNFPGRFSGRQFSNSRSEMNVSTLELGDSALYLCASSRGTLFMNTEAFFGQGTRLTVV.

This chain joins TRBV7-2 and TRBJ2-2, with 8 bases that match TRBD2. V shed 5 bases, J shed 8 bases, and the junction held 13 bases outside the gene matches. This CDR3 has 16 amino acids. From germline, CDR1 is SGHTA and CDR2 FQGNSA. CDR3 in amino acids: CASSPTGTRGSGELFF. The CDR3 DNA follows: TGTGCCAGCAGCCCGACCGGGACTAGGGGGTCGGGGGAGCTGTTTTTT.

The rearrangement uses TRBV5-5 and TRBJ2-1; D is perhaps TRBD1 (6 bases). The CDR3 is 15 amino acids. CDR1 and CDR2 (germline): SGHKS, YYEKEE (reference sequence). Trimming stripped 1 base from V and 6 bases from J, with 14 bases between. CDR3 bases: TGTGCCAGCAGCTTGAGGGGGATCTTCAGCAATGAGCAGTTCTTC. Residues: CASSLRGIFSNEQFF.

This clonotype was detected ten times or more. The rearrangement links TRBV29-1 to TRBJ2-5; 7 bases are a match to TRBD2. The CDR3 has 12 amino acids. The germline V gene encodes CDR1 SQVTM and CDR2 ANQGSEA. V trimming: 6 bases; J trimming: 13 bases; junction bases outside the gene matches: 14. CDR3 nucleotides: TGCAGCGTCGAGGGGCTAGCGGATTCGCGGTACTTC. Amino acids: CSVEGLADSRYF.

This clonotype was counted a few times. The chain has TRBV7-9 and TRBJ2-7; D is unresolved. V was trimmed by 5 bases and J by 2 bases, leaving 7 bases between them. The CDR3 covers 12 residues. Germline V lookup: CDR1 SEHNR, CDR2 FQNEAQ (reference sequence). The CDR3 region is CASSGYTYEQYF. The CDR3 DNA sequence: TGTGCCAGCAGCGGTTATACCTACGAGCAGTACTTC.

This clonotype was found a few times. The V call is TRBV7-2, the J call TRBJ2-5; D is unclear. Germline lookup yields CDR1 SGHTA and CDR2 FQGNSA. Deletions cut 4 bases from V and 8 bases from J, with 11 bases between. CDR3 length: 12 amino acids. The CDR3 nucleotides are TGTGCCAGCAGCTCCTCCCGGAGAACCCAGTACTTC. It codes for CASSSSRRTQYF.

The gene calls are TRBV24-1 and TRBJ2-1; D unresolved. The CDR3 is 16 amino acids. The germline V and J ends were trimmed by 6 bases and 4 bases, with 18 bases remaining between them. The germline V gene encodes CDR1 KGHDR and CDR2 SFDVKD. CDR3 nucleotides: TGTGCCACCAGTAGAAGCCGGACGGCGAGGTACAATGAGCAGTTCTTC. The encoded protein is CATSRSRTARYNEQFF.

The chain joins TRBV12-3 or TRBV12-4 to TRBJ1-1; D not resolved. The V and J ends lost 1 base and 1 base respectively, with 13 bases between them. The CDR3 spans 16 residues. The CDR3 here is CASSLGAWQTNTEAFF. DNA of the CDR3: TGTGCCAGCAGTTTAGGCGCATGGCAGACGAACACTGAAGCTTTCTTT.

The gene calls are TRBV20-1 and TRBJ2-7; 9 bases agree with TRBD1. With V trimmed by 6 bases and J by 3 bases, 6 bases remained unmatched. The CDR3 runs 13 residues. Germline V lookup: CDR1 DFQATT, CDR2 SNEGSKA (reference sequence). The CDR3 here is CSAATGGGYEQYF. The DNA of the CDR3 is TGCAGTGCGGCGACAGGGGGAGGCTACGAGCAGTACTTC.

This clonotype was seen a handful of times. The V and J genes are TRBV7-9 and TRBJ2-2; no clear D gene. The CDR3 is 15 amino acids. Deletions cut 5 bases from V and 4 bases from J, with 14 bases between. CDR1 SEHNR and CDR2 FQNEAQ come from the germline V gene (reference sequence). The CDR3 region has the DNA TGTGCCAGCAGCGATTCTGGCCTCCCCACCGGGGAGCTGTTTTTT. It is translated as CASSDSGLPTGELFF.

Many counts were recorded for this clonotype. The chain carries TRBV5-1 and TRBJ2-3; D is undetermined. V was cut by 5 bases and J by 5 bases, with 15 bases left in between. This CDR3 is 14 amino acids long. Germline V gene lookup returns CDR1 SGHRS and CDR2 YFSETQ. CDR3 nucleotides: TGCGCCAGCAGTGAGGATGGTGCCCGAGATACGCAGTATTTT. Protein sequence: CASSEDGARDTQYF.

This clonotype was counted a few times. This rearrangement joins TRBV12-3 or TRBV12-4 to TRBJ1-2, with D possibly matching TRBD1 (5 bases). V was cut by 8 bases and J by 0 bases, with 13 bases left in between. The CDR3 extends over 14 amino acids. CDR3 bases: TGTGCCAGCGCTCGAGGGGAGGCTAACTATGGCTACACCTTC. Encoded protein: CASARGEANYGYTF.

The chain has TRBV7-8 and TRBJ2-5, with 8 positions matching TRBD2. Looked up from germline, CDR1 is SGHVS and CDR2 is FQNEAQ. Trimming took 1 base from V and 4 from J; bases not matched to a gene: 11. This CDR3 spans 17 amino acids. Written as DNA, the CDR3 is TGTGCCAGCAGCTTAGTTCAAAAGCGGGAGCGGGGAGAGACCCAGTACTTC. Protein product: CASSLVQKRERGETQYF.

The CDR3 DNA reads TGCAGTGCTAGAGATCCCCAGGGGGCGCACTATGGCTACACCTTC. This encodes CSARDPQGAHYGYTF. This rearrangement joins TRBV20-1 to TRBJ1-2; 8 bases line up with TRBD1. Germline CDR1 is DFQATT and CDR2 is SNEGSKA (reference sequence). The J segment lost 3 bases and the V segment lost 0 bases, leaving 6 bases of the junction unmatched. This CDR3 contains 15 residues.

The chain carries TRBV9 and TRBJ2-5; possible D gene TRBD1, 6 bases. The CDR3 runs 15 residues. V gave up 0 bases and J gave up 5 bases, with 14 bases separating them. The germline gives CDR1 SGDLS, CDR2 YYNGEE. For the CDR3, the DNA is TGTGCCAGCAGCGTAGAGGGACAAATAAGGGAGACCCAGTACTTC. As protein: CASSVEGQIRETQYF.

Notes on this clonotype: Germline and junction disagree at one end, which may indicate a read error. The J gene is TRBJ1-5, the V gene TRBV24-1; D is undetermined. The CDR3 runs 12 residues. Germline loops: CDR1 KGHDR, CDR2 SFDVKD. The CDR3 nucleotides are TGTGCCACCAGTGAGGTTGATCAGTCCCAGCATTTT. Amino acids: CATSEVDQSQHF.

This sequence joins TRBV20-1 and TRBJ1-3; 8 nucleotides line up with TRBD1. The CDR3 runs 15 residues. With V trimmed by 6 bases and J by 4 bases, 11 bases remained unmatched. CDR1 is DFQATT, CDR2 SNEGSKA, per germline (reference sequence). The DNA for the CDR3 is TGCAGTGCAACCGCGGACAGGGAGGCAGGAAACACCATATATTTT. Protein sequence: CSATADREAGNTIYF.